Below, one T cell receptor beta chain is given with its context. Its antigen is unknown. The entry originates in a study of regulatory T cells in long-lasting Graves disease. Whole-study results and caveats: No thyroid tissue was studied; the work used peripheral blood only.

Described time point: persistent/refractory GD, antithyroid drugs over 5 years with positive TRAb. Researchers made the TCR library from RNA that was extracted from PBMCs. The authors drew about 9 milliliters of peripheral blood into EDTA tubes. Arm-PCR of CDR3 regions with iRepertoire HTBI primers generated TCR beta libraries. TCRdb re-analysed the multiplex PCR reads in MiXCR, keeping a single row per CDR3 protein. This sample yields around 510,000 distinct CDR3 sequences, of which around 21% are seen a single time; over 7.5% belongs to the top ten. The sequencing here drew on peripheral blood mononuclear cells (PBMCs), taken when the disease was refractory, from a patient treated with antithyroid drugs. This TCR was sampled from a female donor with Graves disease.

CDR3 sequence reads: CASSPPGQGVRRIYGYTF. In DNA, the CDR3 is TGTGCCAGCAGTCCCCCGGGACAGGGAGTACGCCGGATCTATGGCTACACCTTC. V is TRBV6-1 and J is TRBJ1-2; 9 bases align to TRBD1. This CDR3 comprises 18 residues. Germline trimming cut 5 bases from V and 4 bases from J; bases unmatched to any gene: 17. Germline lookup yields CDR1 MNHNS and CDR2 SASEGT.